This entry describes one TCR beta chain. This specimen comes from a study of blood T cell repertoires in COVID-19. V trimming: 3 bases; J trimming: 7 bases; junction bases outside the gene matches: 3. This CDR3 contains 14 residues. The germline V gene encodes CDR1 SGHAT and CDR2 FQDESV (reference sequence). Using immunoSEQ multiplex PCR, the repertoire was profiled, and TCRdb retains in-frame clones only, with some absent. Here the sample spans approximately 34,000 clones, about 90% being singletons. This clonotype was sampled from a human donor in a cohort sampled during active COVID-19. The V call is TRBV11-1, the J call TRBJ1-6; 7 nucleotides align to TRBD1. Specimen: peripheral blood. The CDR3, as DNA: TGTGCCAGCAGCTTTGACAGGGTGAATTCACCCCTCCACTTT. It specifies CASSFDRVNSPLHF.